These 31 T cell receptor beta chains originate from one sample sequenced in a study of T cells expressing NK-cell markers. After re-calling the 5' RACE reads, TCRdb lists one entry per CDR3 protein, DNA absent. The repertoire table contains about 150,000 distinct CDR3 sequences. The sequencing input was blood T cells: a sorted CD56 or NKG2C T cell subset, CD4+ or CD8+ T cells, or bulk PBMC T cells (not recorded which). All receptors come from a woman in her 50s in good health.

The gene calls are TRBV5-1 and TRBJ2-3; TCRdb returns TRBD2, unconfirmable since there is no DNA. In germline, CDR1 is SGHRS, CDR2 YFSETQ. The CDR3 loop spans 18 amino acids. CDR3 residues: CASRGTAGAMPLTDTQYF.

CDR3 residues: CASSDSYNEQFF. The chain carries TRBV7-9 and TRBJ2-1; without DNA, the TCRdb call of TRBD1 cannot be checked. There are 12 residues in the CDR3. Germline values: CDR1 SEHNR, CDR2 FQNEAQ (reference sequence). Supplemented by reference TRBV7-9 and TRBJ2-1, the full variable domain reads DTGVSQNPRHKITKRGQNVTFRCDPISEHNRLYWYRQTLGQGPEFLTYFQNEAQLEKSRLLSDRFSAERPKGSFSTLEIQRTEQGDSAMYLCASSDSYNEQFFGPGTRLTVL.

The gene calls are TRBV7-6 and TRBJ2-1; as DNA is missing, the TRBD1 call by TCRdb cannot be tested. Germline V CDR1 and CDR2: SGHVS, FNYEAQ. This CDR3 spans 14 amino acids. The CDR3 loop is CASSLPDRVHEQFF.

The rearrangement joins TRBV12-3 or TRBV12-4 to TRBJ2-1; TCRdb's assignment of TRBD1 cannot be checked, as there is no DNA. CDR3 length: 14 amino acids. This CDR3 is CASSSDRLGDEQFF.

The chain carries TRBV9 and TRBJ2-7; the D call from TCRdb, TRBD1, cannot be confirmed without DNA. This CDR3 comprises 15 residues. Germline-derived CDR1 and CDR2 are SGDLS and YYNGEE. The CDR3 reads CASSVDGGMTYEQYF.

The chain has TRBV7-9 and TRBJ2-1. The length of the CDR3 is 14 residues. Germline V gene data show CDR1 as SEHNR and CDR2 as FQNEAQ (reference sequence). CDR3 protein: CASSLGQLNNEQFF.

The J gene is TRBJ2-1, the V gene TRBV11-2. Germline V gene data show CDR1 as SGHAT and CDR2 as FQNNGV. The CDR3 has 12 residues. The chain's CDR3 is CASSSRLVEQFF.

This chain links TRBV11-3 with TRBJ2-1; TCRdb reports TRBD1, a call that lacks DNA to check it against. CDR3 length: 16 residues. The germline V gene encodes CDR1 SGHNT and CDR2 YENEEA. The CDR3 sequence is CASSPRGGASYNEQFF.

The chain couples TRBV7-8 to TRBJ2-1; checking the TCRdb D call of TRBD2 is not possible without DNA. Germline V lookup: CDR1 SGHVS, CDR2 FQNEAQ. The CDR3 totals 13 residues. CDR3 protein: CATDPGGYNEQFF. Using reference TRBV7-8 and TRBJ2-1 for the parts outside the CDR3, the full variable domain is GAGVSQSPRYKVAKRGQDVALRCDPISGHVSLFWYQQALGQGPEFLTYFQNEAQLDKSGLPSDRFFAERPEGSVSTLKIQRTQQEDSAVYLCATDPGGYNEQFFGPGTRLTVL.

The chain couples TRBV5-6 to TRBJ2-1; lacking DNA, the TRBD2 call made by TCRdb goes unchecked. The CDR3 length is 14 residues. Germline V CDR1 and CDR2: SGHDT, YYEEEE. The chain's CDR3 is CASSLAASRDEQFF.

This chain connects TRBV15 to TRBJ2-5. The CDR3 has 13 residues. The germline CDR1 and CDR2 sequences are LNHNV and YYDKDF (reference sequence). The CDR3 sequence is CATSRRNQETQYF.

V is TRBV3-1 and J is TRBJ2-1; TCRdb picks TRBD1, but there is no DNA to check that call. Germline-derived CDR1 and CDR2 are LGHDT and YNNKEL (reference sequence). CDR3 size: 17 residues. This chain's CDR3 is CASSQAGWESRGGKQFF.

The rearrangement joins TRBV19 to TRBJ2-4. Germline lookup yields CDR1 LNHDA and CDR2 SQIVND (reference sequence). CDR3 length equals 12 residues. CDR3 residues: CASSKTTSIQYF.

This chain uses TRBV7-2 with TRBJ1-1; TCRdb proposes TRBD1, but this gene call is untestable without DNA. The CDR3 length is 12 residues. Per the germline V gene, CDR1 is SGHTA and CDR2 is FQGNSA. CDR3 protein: CASSSSGAEAFF.

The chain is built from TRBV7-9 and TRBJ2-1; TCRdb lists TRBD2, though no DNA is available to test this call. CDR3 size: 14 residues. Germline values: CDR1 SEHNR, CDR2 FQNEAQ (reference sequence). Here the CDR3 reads CASSLGPSGNEQFF.

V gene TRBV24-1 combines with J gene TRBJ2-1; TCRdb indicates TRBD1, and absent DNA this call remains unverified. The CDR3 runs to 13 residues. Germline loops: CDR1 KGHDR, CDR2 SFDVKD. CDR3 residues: CATSALVYNEQFF.

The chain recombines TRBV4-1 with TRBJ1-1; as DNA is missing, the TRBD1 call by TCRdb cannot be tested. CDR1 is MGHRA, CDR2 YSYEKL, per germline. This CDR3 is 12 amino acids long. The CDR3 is CASSHATGEAFF.

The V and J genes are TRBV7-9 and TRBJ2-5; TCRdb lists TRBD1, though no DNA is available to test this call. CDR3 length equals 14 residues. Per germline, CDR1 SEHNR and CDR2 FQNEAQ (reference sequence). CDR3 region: CASRDIRDKETQYF.

The CDR3: CASRLGLAGVQFF. V and J are TRBV27 and TRBJ2-1; as DNA is missing, the TRBD2 call by TCRdb cannot be tested. The CDR3 sequence is 13 residues long. Germline loops: CDR1 MNHEY, CDR2 SMNVEV (reference sequence).

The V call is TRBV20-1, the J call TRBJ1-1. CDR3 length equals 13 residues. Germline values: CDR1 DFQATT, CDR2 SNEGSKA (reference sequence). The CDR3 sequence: CSASAGLNTEAFF.

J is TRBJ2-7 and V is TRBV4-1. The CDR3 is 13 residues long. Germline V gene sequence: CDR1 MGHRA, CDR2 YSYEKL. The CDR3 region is CASSPEGAYEQYF.

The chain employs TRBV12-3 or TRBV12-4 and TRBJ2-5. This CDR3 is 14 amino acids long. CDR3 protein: CASSNGWLIETQYF.

The CDR3 protein is CATSDSSPGLAVLVPVYEQYF. V is TRBV24-1 and J is TRBJ2-7; no DNA is available, so the TRBD2 call from TCRdb remains unchecked. There are 21 residues in the CDR3. CDR1 is KGHDR, CDR2 SFDVKD, per germline.

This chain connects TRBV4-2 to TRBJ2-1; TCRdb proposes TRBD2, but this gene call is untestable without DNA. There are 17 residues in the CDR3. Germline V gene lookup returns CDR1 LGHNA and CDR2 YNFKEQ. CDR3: CASSPLGGSGTYNEQFF.

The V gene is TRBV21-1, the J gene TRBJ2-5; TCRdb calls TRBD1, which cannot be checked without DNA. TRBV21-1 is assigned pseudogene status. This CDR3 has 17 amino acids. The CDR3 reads CASRTRDRVSGLETQYF.

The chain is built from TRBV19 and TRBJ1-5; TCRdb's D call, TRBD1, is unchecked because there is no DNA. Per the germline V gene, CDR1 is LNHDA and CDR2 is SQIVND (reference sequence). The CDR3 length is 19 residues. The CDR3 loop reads CASSNRGRRLGHSNQPQHF.

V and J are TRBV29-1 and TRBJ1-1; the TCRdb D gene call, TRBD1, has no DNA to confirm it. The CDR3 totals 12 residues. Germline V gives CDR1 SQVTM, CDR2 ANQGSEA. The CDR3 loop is CSIQGAPTEAFF.

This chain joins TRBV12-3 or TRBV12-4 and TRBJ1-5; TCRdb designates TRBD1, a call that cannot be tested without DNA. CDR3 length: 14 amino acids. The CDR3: CASSLQGFGQPQHF.

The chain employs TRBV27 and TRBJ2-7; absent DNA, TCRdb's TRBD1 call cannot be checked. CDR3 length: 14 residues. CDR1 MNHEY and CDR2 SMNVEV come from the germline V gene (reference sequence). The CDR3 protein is CASSLSAGIYEQYF.

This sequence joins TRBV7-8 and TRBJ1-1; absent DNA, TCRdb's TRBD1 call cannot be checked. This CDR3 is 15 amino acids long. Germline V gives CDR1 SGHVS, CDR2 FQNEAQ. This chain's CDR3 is CASSPGEGANTEAFF.

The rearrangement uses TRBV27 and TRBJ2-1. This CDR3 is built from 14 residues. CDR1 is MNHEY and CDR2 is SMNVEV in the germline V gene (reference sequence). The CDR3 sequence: CASMGWSLYNEQFF.